The TCR beta chain described here comes from a study of shared clonotypes between healthy human individuals. Comments on this clone: Other DNA sequences in this sample translate to the same CDR3.

Sequencing used immunoSEQ multiplex PCR; TCRdb keeps in-frame clones, though not all of them. The data show roughly 2 million clones, with 85% to 95% seen just once and roughly 0.13% held by the top ten. V dropped 1 base and J dropped 1 base, with 8 bases sitting between them. Germline CDR1 and CDR2: SGHTA and FQGNSA. The CDR3 extends over 14 amino acids. The source is a man aged 18 to 30 in good health. The chain links TRBV7-2 to TRBJ2-7; D remains unclear. Input material: naive CD4+ T cells sorted from blood. Subset of the sample: CD45RA+ positively selected. CDR3 residues: CASSLVAGSYEQYF. In nucleotides, the CDR3 is TGTGCCAGCAGCTTAGTCGCCGGGTCCTACGAGCAGTACTTC.